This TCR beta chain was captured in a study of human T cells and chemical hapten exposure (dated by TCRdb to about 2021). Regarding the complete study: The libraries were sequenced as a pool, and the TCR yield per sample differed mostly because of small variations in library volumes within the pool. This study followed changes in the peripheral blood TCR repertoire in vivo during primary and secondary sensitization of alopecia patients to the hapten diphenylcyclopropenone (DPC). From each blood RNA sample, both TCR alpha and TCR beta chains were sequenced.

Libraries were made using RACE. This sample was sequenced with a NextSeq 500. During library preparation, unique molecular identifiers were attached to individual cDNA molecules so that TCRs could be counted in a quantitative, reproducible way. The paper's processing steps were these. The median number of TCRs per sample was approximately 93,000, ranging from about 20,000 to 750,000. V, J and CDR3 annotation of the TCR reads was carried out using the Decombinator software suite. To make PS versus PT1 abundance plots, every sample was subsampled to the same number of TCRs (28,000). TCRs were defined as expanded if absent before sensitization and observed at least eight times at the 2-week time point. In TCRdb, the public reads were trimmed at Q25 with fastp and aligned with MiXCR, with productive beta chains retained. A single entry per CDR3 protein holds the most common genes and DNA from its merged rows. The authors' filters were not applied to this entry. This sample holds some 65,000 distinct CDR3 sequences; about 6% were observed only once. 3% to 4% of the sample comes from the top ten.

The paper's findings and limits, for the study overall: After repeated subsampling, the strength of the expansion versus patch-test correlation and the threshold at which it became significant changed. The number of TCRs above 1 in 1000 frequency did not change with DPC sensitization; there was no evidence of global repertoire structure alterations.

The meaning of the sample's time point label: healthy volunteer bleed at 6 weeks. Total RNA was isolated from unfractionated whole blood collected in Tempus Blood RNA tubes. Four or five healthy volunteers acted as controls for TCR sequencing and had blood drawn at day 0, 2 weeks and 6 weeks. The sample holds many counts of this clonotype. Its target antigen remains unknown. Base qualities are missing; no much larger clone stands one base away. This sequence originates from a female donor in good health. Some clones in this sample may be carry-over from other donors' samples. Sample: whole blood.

This receptor carries the CDR3 CASSVGTGQQETQYF. The sequenced DNA is TGTGCCAGCAGTGTAGGGACAGGGCAACAAGAGACCCAGTACTTC. The rearranged segments are TRBV2 and TRBJ2-5, with 9 junctional bases fitting TRBD1. Per the germline V gene, SNHLY is the CDR1 and FYNNEI is the CDR2. Taken from cysteine to phenylalanine, the CDR3 has 15 residues. This entry keeps only the CDR3 DNA: 45 bases, framed from base 1. Trimmed from V: 4 bases; trimmed from J: 2 bases; junction bases lacking a gene match: 5.